These T cell receptor beta chains were read from a single sample in a study of blood T cell repertoires in COVID-19. Libraries were prepared by immunoSEQ multiplex PCR; TCRdb keeps only in-frame clonotypes and omits some of them. The table lists around 110,000 clones, roughly nine tenths of them singletons. Sequencing was carried out using peripheral blood. The receptors shown here come from a human donor with active COVID-19. The donor label of this sample is uncertain. Both conserved end residues are part of each CDR3. The D gene is left open where the match is weak. For some rows the clone size is stated as once, few or many, or as a class when expanded; others skip it.

clone_size: NA; d_call: TRBD1; v_call: TRBV9; j_call: TRBJ2-7; cdr3_aa: CASSAQPGQGYEQYF; cdr3_nt: TGTGCCAGCAGCGCCCAACCGGGACAGGGCTACGAGCAGTACTTC
clone_size: NA; d_call: TRBD1; v_call: TRBV5-5; j_call: TRBJ1-1; cdr3_aa: CASSLGQGMNTEAFF; cdr3_nt: TGTGCCAGCAGCTTAGGACAGGGGATGAACACTGAAGCTTTCTTT
clone_size: NA; d_call: NA; v_call: TRBV4-3; j_call: TRBJ1-1; cdr3_aa: CASSQDSYTEAFF; cdr3_nt: TGCGCCAGCAGCCAAGATTCCTACACTGAAGCTTTCTTT
clone_size: NA; d_call: TRBD1; v_call: TRBV9; j_call: TRBJ1-1; cdr3_aa: CASSGRQGLNTEAFF; cdr3_nt: TGTGCCAGCAGCGGGCGACAGGGCCTGAACACTGAAGCTTTCTTT
clone_size: NA; d_call: NA; v_call: TRBV15; j_call: TRBJ2-1; cdr3_aa: CATSRLRGDNEQFF; cdr3_nt: TGTGCCACCAGCAGACTCCGGGGAGACAATGAGCAGTTCTTC
clone_size: once; d_call: TRBD1; v_call: TRBV2; j_call: TRBJ2-1; cdr3_aa: CASRGEPTGDEQFF; cdr3_nt: TGTGCCAGCAGGGGGGAACCGACAGGGGACGAGCAGTTCTTC
clone_size: NA; d_call: NA; v_call: TRBV18; j_call: TRBJ2-3; cdr3_aa: CASSPTYGTRGGSDTQYF; cdr3_nt: TGTGCCAGCTCACCCACTTACGGGACCCGCGGGGGCTCAGATACGCAGTATTTT
clone_size: once; d_call: NA; v_call: TRBV7-2; j_call: TRBJ2-3; cdr3_aa: CASSQRQITDTQYF; cdr3_nt: TGTGCCAGCAGCCAACGACAGATCACAGATACGCAGTATTTT
clone_size: NA; d_call: TRBD2; v_call: TRBV9; j_call: TRBJ2-3; cdr3_aa: CASSVFLSGLAGEDTQYF; cdr3_nt: TGTGCCAGCAGCGTCTTTCTTTCTGGCCTAGCGGGGGAGGATACGCAGTATTTT
clone_size: once; d_call: TRBD1; v_call: TRBV11-2; j_call: TRBJ2-3; cdr3_aa: CASSLEPGQMSTDTQYF; cdr3_nt: TGTGCCAGCAGCTTAGAACCGGGACAGATGAGCACAGATACGCAGTATTTT
clone_size: NA; d_call: TRBD2; v_call: TRBV3-1/TRBV3-2; j_call: TRBJ2-7; cdr3_aa: CASSQVPGTNYEQYF; cdr3_nt: TGTGCCAGCAGCCAAGTCCCCGGGACTAACTACGAGCAGTACTTC
clone_size: NA; d_call: NA; v_call: TRBV19; j_call: TRBJ1-1; cdr3_aa: CASSFQGPLEAFF; cdr3_nt: TGTGCCAGTAGTTTTCAGGGCCCGCTTGAAGCTTTCTTT
clone_size: few; d_call: TRBD1; v_call: TRBV7-9; j_call: TRBJ1-6; cdr3_aa: CASSFSEQGNSPLHF; cdr3_nt: TGTGCCAGCAGCTTCAGTGAACAGGGGAATTCACCCCTCCACTTT
clone_size: once; d_call: TRBD2; v_call: TRBV2; j_call: TRBJ2-1; cdr3_aa: CASNRLAGPNNEQFF; cdr3_nt: TGTGCCAGCAATAGACTAGCGGGACCCAACAATGAGCAGTTCTTC
clone_size: few; d_call: NA; v_call: TRBV11-2; j_call: TRBJ1-4; cdr3_aa: CASSRGILMEKLFF; cdr3_nt: TGTGCCAGCAGCCGCGGGATACTGATGGAAAAACTGTTTTTT
clone_size: once; d_call: TRBD1; v_call: TRBV9; j_call: TRBJ1-6; cdr3_aa: CASRRQGNSPLHF; cdr3_nt: TGTGCCAGCAGGCGACAGGGGAATTCACCCCTCCACTTT
clone_size: NA; d_call: NA; v_call: TRBV11-2; j_call: TRBJ2-1; cdr3_aa: CASSLGPSLSSYNEQFF; cdr3_nt: TGTGCCAGCAGCTTAGGTCCTAGTCTTAGCTCCTACAATGAGCAGTTCTTC
clone_size: NA; d_call: NA; v_call: TRBV11-3; j_call: TRBJ2-7; cdr3_aa: CASSLRGSEQYF; cdr3_nt: TGTGCCAGCAGCTTAAGGGGGTCCGAGCAGTACTTC
clone_size: once; d_call: NA; v_call: TRBV19; j_call: TRBJ1-2; cdr3_aa: CASSIKIQAYGYTF; cdr3_nt: TGTGCCAGTAGTATAAAGATCCAGGCTTATGGCTACACCTTC
clone_size: once; d_call: NA; v_call: TRBV19; j_call: TRBJ1-3; cdr3_aa: CASSIGSGNTIYF; cdr3_nt: TGTGCCAGTAGTATCGGGTCTGGAAACACCATATATTTT
clone_size: NA; d_call: NA; v_call: TRBV12-3/TRBV12-4; j_call: TRBJ1-2; cdr3_aa: CASSLQGGYGYTF; cdr3_nt: TGTGCCAGCAGTTTACAGGGTGGCTATGGCTACACCTTC
clone_size: many; d_call: TRBD2; v_call: TRBV6-2/TRBV6-3; j_call: TRBJ2-7; cdr3_aa: CASSFLADTYEQYF; cdr3_nt: TGTGCCAGCAGTTTCCTAGCGGACACCTACGAGCAGTACTTC
clone_size: NA; d_call: NA; v_call: TRBV18; j_call: TRBJ1-5; cdr3_aa: CASAGGGTPGQPQHF; cdr3_nt: TGTGCCAGCGCAGGAGGCGGGACTCCCGGTCAGCCCCAGCATTTT
clone_size: NA; d_call: TRBD1; v_call: TRBV27; j_call: TRBJ1-1; cdr3_aa: CASSWGTGRLNTEAFF; cdr3_nt: TGTGCCAGCAGTTGGGGGACAGGGCGATTGAACACTGAAGCTTTCTTT
clone_size: NA; d_call: NA; v_call: TRBV6-1; j_call: TRBJ1-2; cdr3_aa: CASSEDGTLDRRPNYGYTF; cdr3_nt: TGTGCCAGCAGTGAAGACGGGACTTTAGACCGACGCCCTAACTATGGCTACACCTTC
clone_size: NA; d_call: TRBD1; v_call: TRBV5-1; j_call: TRBJ2-7; cdr3_aa: CASSLELGTGVYEQYF; cdr3_nt: TGCGCCAGCAGCTTGGAGCTCGGGACAGGGGTTTACGAGCAGTACTTC
clone_size: NA; d_call: TRBD2; v_call: TRBV6-6; j_call: TRBJ2-1; cdr3_aa: CASNGGFAGSYNEQFF; cdr3_nt: TGTGCCAGCAACGGGGGGTTCGCCGGGTCCTACAATGAGCAGTTCTTC
clone_size: once; d_call: NA; v_call: TRBV5-8; j_call: TRBJ1-1; cdr3_aa: CASSLAGRSEAFF; cdr3_nt: TGTGCCAGCAGCTTGGCTGGTAGATCTGAAGCTTTCTTT
clone_size: NA; d_call: NA; v_call: TRBV7-9; j_call: TRBJ1-2; cdr3_aa: CASSFSRTEFTNYGYTF; cdr3_nt: TGTGCCAGCAGCTTTTCCAGGACAGAGTTTACTAACTATGGCTACACCTTC
clone_size: NA; d_call: NA; v_call: TRBV3-1/TRBV3-2; j_call: TRBJ1-5; cdr3_aa: CASSQGTGTNQPQHF; cdr3_nt: TGTGCCAGCAGCCAAGGTACCGGGACTAATCAGCCCCAGCATTTT
clone_size: NA; d_call: NA; v_call: TRBV27; j_call: TRBJ2-2; cdr3_aa: CASSLLGANGELFF; cdr3_nt: TGTGCCAGCAGTTTATTGGGGGCGAACGGGGAGCTGTTTTTT
clone_size: NA; d_call: NA; v_call: TRBV3-1/TRBV3-2; j_call: TRBJ2-1; cdr3_aa: CASSQGGGRYNEQFF; cdr3_nt: TGTGCCAGCAGCCAAGGGGGGGGGCGGTACAATGAGCAGTTCTTC
clone_size: NA; d_call: NA; v_call: TRBV28; j_call: TRBJ2-7; cdr3_aa: CASSSFYQGSSYEQYF; cdr3_nt: TGTGCCAGCAGTTCGTTCTATCAGGGGTCCTCCTACGAGCAGTACTTC
clone_size: NA; d_call: NA; v_call: TRBV4-1; j_call: TRBJ2-5; cdr3_aa: CASSKGRDAVQETQYF; cdr3_nt: TGCGCCAGCAGCAAAGGCAGGGATGCGGTTCAAGAGACCCAGTACTTC
clone_size: NA; d_call: TRBD2; v_call: TRBV7-9; j_call: TRBJ2-1; cdr3_aa: CASSPRRLAGGNNEQFF; cdr3_nt: TGTGCCAGCAGCCCCAGACGACTAGCGGGGGGTAACAATGAGCAGTTCTTC
clone_size: NA; d_call: NA; v_call: TRBV12-5; j_call: TRBJ1-5; cdr3_aa: CASGLPPQGVDQPQHF; cdr3_nt: TGTGCTAGTGGTTTGCCCCCTCAAGGGGTGGATCAGCCCCAGCATTTT
clone_size: once; d_call: NA; v_call: TRBV10-2; j_call: TRBJ2-5; cdr3_aa: CASSPLVGYQETQYF; cdr3_nt: TGCGCCAGCAGCCCCTTGGTCGGGTACCAAGAGACCCAGTACTTC
clone_size: NA; d_call: NA; v_call: TRBV11-2; j_call: TRBJ1-2; cdr3_aa: CASSLGLRGLYGYTF; cdr3_nt: TGTGCCAGCAGCTTAGGTCTGCGGGGCCTCTATGGCTACACCTTC
clone_size: NA; d_call: NA; v_call: TRBV7-9; j_call: TRBJ1-3; cdr3_aa: CASSLAGSGNTIYF; cdr3_nt: TGTGCCAGCAGCTTGGCGGGTTCTGGAAACACCATATATTTT
clone_size: NA; d_call: NA; v_call: TRBV7-9; j_call: TRBJ1-6; cdr3_aa: CASSGRDFGSLTFGSPLHF; cdr3_nt: TGTGCCAGCAGCGGACGGGACTTTGGATCTCTAACCTTTGGGTCACCCCTCCACTTT
clone_size: NA; d_call: NA; v_call: TRBV4-3; j_call: TRBJ2-7; cdr3_aa: CASSPREMARGEQYF; cdr3_nt: TGCGCCAGCAGCCCCAGGGAAATGGCTCGAGGCGAGCAGTACTTC
clone_size: NA; d_call: NA; v_call: TRBV3-1/TRBV3-2; j_call: TRBJ2-5; cdr3_aa: CASSQHAWETQYF; cdr3_nt: TGTGCCAGCAGCCAACATGCGTGGGAGACCCAGTACTTC
clone_size: few; d_call: TRBD2; v_call: TRBV28; j_call: TRBJ2-5; cdr3_aa: CASSLYSGGQETQYF; cdr3_nt: TGTGCCAGCAGTTTATACAGCGGGGGTCAAGAGACCCAGTACTTC
clone_size: NA; d_call: TRBD1; v_call: TRBV28; j_call: TRBJ2-5; cdr3_aa: CASSFQGEPGTQYF; cdr3_nt: TGTGCCAGCAGTTTCCAGGGGGAACCAGGGACCCAGTACTTC
clone_size: NA; d_call: NA; v_call: TRBV4-3; j_call: TRBJ1-3; cdr3_aa: CASSRRKTGSGNTIYF; cdr3_nt: TGCGCCAGCAGCCGAAGGAAAACAGGGTCTGGAAACACCATATATTTT
clone_size: NA; d_call: NA; v_call: TRBV5-1; j_call: TRBJ2-2; cdr3_aa: CASSLKGQGHGELFF; cdr3_nt: TGCGCCAGCAGCTTGAAGGGGCAGGGTCACGGGGAGCTGTTTTTT